This TCR beta chain was found in a study of shared clonotypes between healthy human individuals. Study-wide results and limits: With a handful of donors compared, approximately 5% of naive CD4 clonotypes were shared.

This clone has a single count. The antigen is not known. The germline V gene has CDR1 SGDLS and CDR2 YYNGEE. Deletions cut 4 bases from V and 0 bases from J, with 14 bases between. The length of the CDR3 is 15 residues. Sequencing was performed with immunoSEQ multiplex PCR; in TCRdb, only in-frame clones are kept and a portion is missing. The repertoire holds just over 2,000,000 clones, roughly 96% seen once, with 0.1% to 0.15% in the top ten. This TCR derives from a man younger than 35 in good health. The chain recombines TRBV9 with TRBJ2-7; D perhaps matches TRBD2 (6 bases). Specimen: naive CD4+ T cells sorted from blood. The subset was: CD45RA+ positively selected. CDR3 sequence: CASSIAGRDSYEQYF. CDR3 coding DNA: TGTGCCAGCAGCATCGCAGGGCGGGACTCCTACGAGCAGTACTTC.